This T cell receptor (beta chain) derives from a study of shared clonotypes between healthy human individuals. Overall study findings and caveats: Incompleteness in sorted-subset sequencing, despite large depth, was shown by rarefaction.

The method was immunoSEQ multiplex PCR; TCRdb's version includes in-frame clones alone and lacks a portion of them. The table records 750,000 to 1,000,000 clones, approximately 92% of them present only once. The germline gives CDR1 SGHRS, CDR2 YFSETQ. The CDR3 has 14 amino acids. V gave up 4 bases and J gave up 3 bases; unmatched junction bases: 7. To note about this clone: As yet, its antigen is unknown.

Only CD45RO-negative cells positively selected for CCR7 counted as naive CD8 cells, so terminally differentiated effector memory CD45RA+ cells were excluded. What was sequenced was naive CD8+ T cells sorted from blood. The rearrangement joins TRBV5-1 to TRBJ2-7; TRBD2 matches 7 bases. The sequence was collected from a man aged 30-40 years in good health. The CDR3 region has the DNA TGCGCCAGCAGCCCAAACTCGGGGGGCTACGAGCAGTACTTC. Its translation: CASSPNSGGYEQYF. Combining the CDR3 with reference TRBV5-1 and TRBJ2-7 gives the whole variable domain KAGVTQTPRYLIKTRGQQVTLSCSPISGHRSVSWYQQTPGQGLQFLFEYFSETQRNKGNFPGRFSGRQFSNSRSEMNVSTLELGDSALYLCASSPNSGGYEQYFGPGTRLTVT.